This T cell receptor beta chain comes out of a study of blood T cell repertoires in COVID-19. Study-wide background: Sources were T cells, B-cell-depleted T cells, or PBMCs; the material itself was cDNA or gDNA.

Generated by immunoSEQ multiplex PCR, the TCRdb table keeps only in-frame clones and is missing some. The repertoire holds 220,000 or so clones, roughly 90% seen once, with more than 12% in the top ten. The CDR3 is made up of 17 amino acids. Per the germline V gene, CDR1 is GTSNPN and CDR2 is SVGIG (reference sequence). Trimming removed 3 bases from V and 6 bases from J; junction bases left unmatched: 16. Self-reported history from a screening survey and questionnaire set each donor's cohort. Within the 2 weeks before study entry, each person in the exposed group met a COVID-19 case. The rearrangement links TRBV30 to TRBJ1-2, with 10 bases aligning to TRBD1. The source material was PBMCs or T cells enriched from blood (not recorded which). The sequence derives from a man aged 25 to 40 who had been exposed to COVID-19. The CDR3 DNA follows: TGTGCCTGGAGGAAAACCGGGACAGGGGCTTTGCGGAATGGCTACACCTTC. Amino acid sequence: CAWRKTGTGALRNGYTF.